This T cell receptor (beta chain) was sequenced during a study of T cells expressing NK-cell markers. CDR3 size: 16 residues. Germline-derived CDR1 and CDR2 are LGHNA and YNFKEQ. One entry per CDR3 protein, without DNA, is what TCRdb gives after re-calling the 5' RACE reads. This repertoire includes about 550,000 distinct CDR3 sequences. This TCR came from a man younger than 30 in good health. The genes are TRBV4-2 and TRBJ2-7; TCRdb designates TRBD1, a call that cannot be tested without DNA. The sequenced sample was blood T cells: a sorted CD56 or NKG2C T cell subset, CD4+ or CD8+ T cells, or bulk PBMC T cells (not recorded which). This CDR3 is CASSQGDQGATYEQYF.